The 29 T cell receptor beta chains presented below share a single source sample, sequenced in a study of blood T cell repertoires in COVID-19. Assay used: immunoSEQ multiplex PCR; TCRdb lists only in-frame clones, some missing. Seen here are 200,000 to 250,000 clones, approximately 90% observed once, and the top ten hold 6% to 7%. What was sequenced was PBMCs or T cells enriched from blood (not recorded which). These receptors came from a woman between 25 and 40 years old with acute COVID-19.

This chain uses TRBV3-1 (or the pseudogene TRBV3-2) with TRBJ1-2, with 7 nucleotides matching TRBD1. The CDR3 has 19 residues. Germline trimming cut 0 bases from V and 3 bases from J; bases unmatched to any gene: 16. Looked up from germline, CDR1 is LGHDT and CDR2 is YNNKEL (reference sequence). The CDR3 nucleotides are TGTGCCAGCAGCCAAGAGTTTGCGACAGGGTTTTTCAGCGACTATGGCTACACCTTC. Translating gives CASSQEFATGFFSDYGYTF.

The V and J genes are TRBV7-3 and TRBJ2-2; 11 bases fit TRBD2. The germline V gene encodes CDR1 SGHTA and CDR2 FQGTGA. The length of the CDR3 is 15 residues. The junction had 2 bases not matched to a gene; V was cut back by 4 bases and J by 4 bases. The CDR3 reads CASSSLAGGTGELFF. The CDR3 DNA reads as TGTGCCAGCAGCTCCCTAGCGGGAGGCACCGGGGAGCTGTTTTTT. Supplemented by reference TRBV7-3 and TRBJ2-2, the full variable domain reads GAGVSQTPSNKVTEKGKYVELRCDPISGHTALYWYRQSLGQGPEFLIYFQGTGAADDSGLPNDRFFAVRPEGSVSTLKIQRTERGDSAVYLCASSSLAGGTGELFFGEGSRLTVL.

The genes are TRBV9 and TRBJ2-1; D remains ambiguous. This CDR3 region has 12 residues. CDR1 is SGDLS, CDR2 YYNGEE, per germline. The V end was cut by 7 bases, the J end by 4 bases, with 9 bases between. In DNA form, the CDR3 reads TGTGCCAGCTCCAGTGATTACAATGAGCAGTTCTTC. Its protein is CASSSDYNEQFF. The entire variable domain, with the rest obtained from reference TRBV9 and TRBJ2-1, is as follows: DSGVTQTPKHLITATGQRVTLRCSPRSGDLSVYWYQQSLDQGLQFLIQYYNGEERAKGNILERFSAQQFPDLHSELNLSSLELGDSALYFCASSSDYNEQFFGPGTRLTVL.

The chain has TRBV7-9 and TRBJ1-2, with D perhaps TRBD1 (5 bases). V was clipped by 0 bases and J by 8 bases, with 22 bases between them. Germline CDR1 SEHNR, CDR2 FQNEAQ (reference sequence). CDR3 length equals 17 residues. The CDR3 coding sequence is TGTGCCAGCAGCTTAGCTGGGGCAGGTGACGGGGGTAGAGGCTACACCTTC. This encodes CASSLAGAGDGGRGYTF.

The chain couples TRBV27 to TRBJ1-6, with D unclear. CDR1 and CDR2 (germline): MNHEY, SMNVEV (reference sequence). V lost 3 bases and J 7 bases, leaving 16 bases between the germline ends. The CDR3 covers 16 residues. The CDR3 spells CASSFWAGYRNSPLHF. The DNA of the CDR3 is TGTGCCAGCAGTTTTTGGGCGGGCTATCGAAATTCACCCCTCCACTTT.

As to this clone: Different DNA sequences within this sample yield the same CDR3. This chain links TRBV5-5 with TRBJ1-2; D not certain. Germline CDR1 is SGHKS and CDR2 is YYEKEE (reference sequence). The CDR3 length is 13 residues. Trimming pared 1 base from V and 2 bases from J, leaving 6 bases between. The CDR3 loop is CASSLSQNYGYTF. In DNA form, the CDR3 reads TGTGCCAGCAGCTTGTCACAGAACTATGGCTACACCTTC.

The CDR3 protein is CASRRDSNYGYTF. CDR3 nucleotides: TGTGCCAGCAGGAGGGACAGTAACTATGGCTACACCTTC. The chain carries TRBV7-9 and TRBJ1-2, with 7 bases fitting TRBD1. J gave up 1 base and V 6 bases, and 2 bases lay outside the gene matches. The CDR3 has 13 amino acids. CDR1 SEHNR and CDR2 FQNEAQ come from the germline V gene (reference sequence).

This sequence joins TRBV9 and TRBJ1-5; D is unresolved. V was trimmed by 4 bases and J by 7 bases, leaving 15 bases between them. The CDR3 is 14 residues long. Germline assignment: CDR1 SGDLS and CDR2 YYNGEE. The CDR3 nucleotides read TGTGCCAGCAGCCCAGGTGTAGATCCCCAGCCCCAGCATTTT. This codes for CASSPGVDPQPQHF.

The V gene is TRBV9, the J gene TRBJ2-1, with 8 bases that match TRBD1. J lost 0 bases, V lost 3 bases, and 5 bases had no gene match. The CDR3 runs 16 residues. The germline gives CDR1 SGDLS, CDR2 YYNGEE. The CDR3 loop is CASSGFTGGSYNEQFF. Here the CDR3 DNA reads TGTGCCAGCAGCGGTTTTACAGGGGGCTCCTACAATGAGCAGTTCTTC.

This clone was seen only a few times. This rearrangement joins TRBV3-1 (or the pseudogene TRBV3-2) to TRBJ1-3, with D tentatively TRBD1 (6 bases). The CDR3 is 15 amino acids. Germline V gene sequence: CDR1 LGHDT, CDR2 YNNKEL (reference sequence). V shed 5 bases and J shed 2 bases, with 13 bases lying between them. The CDR3 spells CASSVPGVAGNTIYF. The CDR3 region has the DNA TGTGCCAGCAGCGTACCAGGGGTGGCTGGAAACACCATATATTTT.

The V and J genes are TRBV10-2 and TRBJ1-1; no clear D gene. The ends were cut back, 2 bases at V and 1 base at J, with 8 bases in the middle. Germline V gives CDR1 WSHSY, CDR2 SAAADI. The CDR3 runs 14 residues. CDR3 DNA: TGCGCCAGCAGTGAGACATCCACGAACACTGAAGCTTTCTTT. The encoded protein is CASSETSTNTEAFF.

This clone was recorded a few times. The chain recombines TRBV3-1 (or the pseudogene TRBV3-2) with TRBJ1-4, with D hard to call. CDR3 length: 16 amino acids. Germline loops: CDR1 LGHDT, CDR2 YNNKEL (reference sequence). V dropped 2 bases and J dropped 0 bases, with 10 bases sitting between them. In DNA, the CDR3 is TGTGCCAGCAGCCAACAATGGAGCGCAACTAATGAAAAACTGTTTTTT. As protein: CASSQQWSATNEKLFF.

The V and J genes are TRBV10-3 and TRBJ2-5; TRBD1 aligns across 8 bases. The germline V gene has CDR1 ENHRY and CDR2 SYGVKD. This CDR3 spans 14 amino acids. Losses at the gene ends were 8 bases for V and 5 bases for J; bases not matched to a gene: 10. The CDR3: CAISQGAEWETQYF. CDR3 nucleotides: TGTGCCATCTCCCAGGGGGCCGAATGGGAGACCCAGTACTTC.

The chain employs TRBV28 and TRBJ2-1, with 9 bases fitting TRBD2. Trimming cost V 2 bases and J 6 bases; bases outside gene matches: 2. The CDR3 is made up of 14 amino acids. The V gene's germline CDR1 is MDHEN and CDR2 SYDVKM. CDR3 sequence reads: CASSLAGGINEQFF. Here the CDR3 DNA reads TGTGCCAGCAGTTTAGCGGGGGGGATCAATGAGCAGTTCTTC.

This clone has only one observation. The chain's CDR3 is CASSSGTGRAGANVLTF. The CDR3 bases are TGTGCCAGCTCATCCGGGACAGGGAGGGCTGGGGCCAACGTCCTGACTTTC. The chain employs TRBV18 and TRBJ2-6, with 9 bases identical to TRBD1. V gave up 5 bases and J gave up 2 bases; unmatched junction bases: 7. This CDR3 spans 17 amino acids. The V gene's germline CDR1 is KGHSH and CDR2 LQKENI. The variable domain in full, completed from reference TRBV18 and TRBJ2-6, reads NAGVMQNPRHLVRRRGQEARLRCSPMKGHSHVYWYRQLPEEGLKFMVYLQKENIIDESGMPKERFSAEFPKEGPSILRIQQVVRGDSAAYFCASSSGTGRAGANVLTFGAGSRLTVL.

The chain is built from TRBV21-1 and TRBJ2-2; the table's TRBD1 call for D was not verified on the DNA. TRBV21-1 corresponds to a pseudogene. The CDR3 runs 15 residues. CDR3 nucleotide sequence: TGTGCCAGCAGCCCCGGACAGTTGACCACCGGGGAGCTGTTTTTT. Its protein is CASSPGQLTTGELFF.

The chain carries TRBV19 and TRBJ2-1; 9 bases are a match to TRBD2. The CDR3 totals 14 residues. Germline trimming cut 8 bases from V and 4 bases from J; bases unmatched to any gene: 6. Germline-derived CDR1 and CDR2 are LNHDA and SQIVND (reference sequence). The CDR3 region is CASSYSGGYNEQFF. The CDR3 DNA reads TGTGCCAGTTCATATAGCGGGGGATACAATGAGCAGTTCTTC. Full variable domain (outside the CDR3, taken from reference TRBV19 and TRBJ2-1): DGGITQSPKYLFRKEGQNVTLSCEQNLNHDAMYWYRQDPGQGLRLIYYSQIVNDFQKGDIAEGYSVSREKKESFPLTVTSAQKNPTAFYLCASSYSGGYNEQFFGPGTRLTVL.

The chain carries TRBV5-6 and TRBJ2-7; 7 bases align to TRBD1. The CDR3 loop spans 15 amino acids. V trimming: 4 bases; J trimming: 0 bases; junction bases outside the gene matches: 7. Germline CDR1 and CDR2: SGHDT and YYEEEE. The CDR3 nucleotides read TGTGCCAGCAGCGGGGCGACAGGGAGCTCCTACGAGCAGTACTTC. Its translation is CASSGATGSSYEQYF.

The chain employs TRBV18 and TRBJ1-1, with D hard to call. The ends were cut back, 3 bases at V and 5 bases at J, with 10 bases in the middle. The CDR3 consists of 13 residues. Germline V CDR1 and CDR2: KGHSH, LQKENI. CDR3 sequence: CASSPDYRTEAFF. The DNA of the CDR3 is TGTGCCAGCTCACCGGACTATAGGACTGAAGCTTTCTTT.

The V and J genes are TRBV6-5 and TRBJ2-1; tentatively, D is TRBD2 (5 bases). This CDR3 is 12 amino acids long. Trimming removed 6 bases from V and 7 bases from J, with 10 bases in between. Germline V gives CDR1 MNHEY, CDR2 SVGAGI. DNA of the CDR3: TGTGCCAGCAGCCGGACTGGGAATGAGCAGTTCTTC. It codes for CASSRTGNEQFF.

This clone was recorded only once. The chain couples TRBV20-1 to TRBJ1-4; the D is unclear. The CDR3 sequence is 10 residues long. V was clipped by 2 bases and J by 7 bases, with 2 bases between them. CDR1 DFQATT and CDR2 SNEGSKA come from the germline V gene (reference sequence). The CDR3 here is CSARREKLFF. The DNA for the CDR3 is TGCAGTGCTAGACGTGAAAAACTGTTTTTT.

This chain joins TRBV7-2 and TRBJ2-1; 8 bases map to TRBD2. The V and J ends lost 5 bases and 4 bases, in that order; junction bases with no gene match: 7. Germline V lookup: CDR1 SGHTA, CDR2 FQGNSA. The CDR3 sequence is 15 residues long. CDR3 sequence (DNA): TGTGCCAGCAGCCATCAGCGGGGGAAATACAATGAGCAGTTCTTC. Protein: CASSHQRGKYNEQFF.

The sample holds many counts of this clone. The chain has TRBV2 and TRBJ2-7; 11 bases map to TRBD2. CDR3 length: 15 amino acids. Germline-derived CDR1 and CDR2 are SNHLY and FYNNEI. The J segment lost 2 bases and the V segment lost 5 bases, leaving 5 bases of the junction unmatched. As DNA, the CDR3 is TGTGCCAGCAGTCGACTTAGCGGGGGGGCCTACGAGCAGTACTTC. Translation: CASSRLSGGAYEQYF.

Comment on this clone: Other nucleotide sequences from this sample produce the same CDR3. The chain has TRBV18 and TRBJ1-5, with TRBD1 as a possible D gene (6 bases). Trimming shortened V by 6 bases and J by 1 base, and 7 bases separated the two germline ends. Germline assignment: CDR1 KGHSH and CDR2 LQKENI. CDR3 size: 13 residues. CDR3 sequence (DNA): TGTGCCAGCTCCCAGGGGAGCAATCAGCCCCAGCATTTT. As protein: CASSQGSNQPQHF.

The V and J genes are TRBV5-1 and TRBJ1-2, with a possible D match to TRBD1 (6 bases). Per germline, CDR1 SGHRS and CDR2 YFSETQ. Trimming took off 0 bases at V and 5 bases at J, with 20 bases between the two ends. This CDR3 spans 17 amino acids. This CDR3 is CASSLDAGGGRRYGYTF. The CDR3 DNA reads TGCGCCAGCAGCTTGGATGCTGGCGGGGGGCGACGATATGGCTACACCTTC. Based on the CDR3 plus reference TRBV5-1 and TRBJ1-2, the full variable domain is KAGVTQTPRYLIKTRGQQVTLSCSPISGHRSVSWYQQTPGQGLQFLFEYFSETQRNKGNFPGRFSGRQFSNSRSEMNVSTLELGDSALYLCASSLDAGGGRRYGYTFGSGTRLTVV.

The chain combines TRBV2 with TRBJ1-2; TRBD1 is a possible D gene (6 bases). Trimming pared 6 bases from V and 3 bases from J, leaving 17 bases between. Germline assignment: CDR1 SNHLY and CDR2 FYNNEI. The CDR3 runs to 15 residues. In DNA form, the CDR3 reads TGTGCCAGCAGCGCCCCCGGGACAAGGCACTATGGCTACACCTTC. This codes for CASSAPGTRHYGYTF.

This chain uses TRBV2 with TRBJ1-1; the D gene is possibly TRBD1 (6 bases). V dropped 7 bases and J dropped 3 bases, with 15 bases sitting between them. Germline CDR1 is SNHLY and CDR2 is FYNNEI. The CDR3 length is 14 residues. The CDR3 is CASKGQTIYTEAFF. The DNA of the CDR3 is TGTGCCAGCAAGGGACAAACGATATACACTGAAGCTTTCTTT.

The CDR3 here is CASSSTGPKETQYF. Here the CDR3 DNA reads TGTGCCAGCAGCTCTACAGGGCCCAAAGAGACCCAGTACTTC. The chain recombines TRBV7-8 with TRBJ2-5; tentative D call: TRBD1 (6 bases). The CDR3 contains 14 residues. Deletions cut 4 bases from V and 3 bases from J, with 12 bases between. CDR1 and CDR2 (germline): SGHVS, FQNEAQ.

The chain couples TRBV18 to TRBJ2-7, with D possibly being TRBD2 (5 bases). The CDR3 length is 13 residues. Trimming left V 3 bases short and J 5 bases short, with 11 bases between. Germline V CDR1 and CDR2: KGHSH, LQKENI. This chain's CDR3 is CASSPVGENEQYF. The CDR3 DNA is TGTGCCAGCTCACCGGTCGGGGAAAACGAGCAGTACTTC.